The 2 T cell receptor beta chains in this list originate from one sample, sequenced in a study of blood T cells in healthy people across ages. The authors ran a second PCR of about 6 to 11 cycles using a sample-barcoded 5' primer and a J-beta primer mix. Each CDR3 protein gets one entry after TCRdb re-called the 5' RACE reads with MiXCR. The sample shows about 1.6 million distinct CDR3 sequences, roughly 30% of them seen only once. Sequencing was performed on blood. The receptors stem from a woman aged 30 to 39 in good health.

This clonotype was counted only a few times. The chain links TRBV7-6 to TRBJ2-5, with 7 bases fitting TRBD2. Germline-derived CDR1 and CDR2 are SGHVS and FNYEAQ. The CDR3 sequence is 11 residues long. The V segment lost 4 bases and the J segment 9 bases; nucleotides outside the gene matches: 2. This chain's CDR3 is CASSSRGAQYF. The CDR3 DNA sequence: TGTGCCAGCAGCTCACGGGGGGCCCAGTACTTC.

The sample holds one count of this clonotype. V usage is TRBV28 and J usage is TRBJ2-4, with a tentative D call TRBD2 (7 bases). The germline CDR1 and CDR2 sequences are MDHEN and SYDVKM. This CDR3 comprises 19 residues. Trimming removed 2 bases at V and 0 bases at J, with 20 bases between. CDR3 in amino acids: CASSLGLAKGGEAKNIQYF. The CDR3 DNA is TGTGCCAGCAGTTTAGGTCTAGCTAAAGGGGGGGAAGCCAAAAACATTCAGTACTTC.